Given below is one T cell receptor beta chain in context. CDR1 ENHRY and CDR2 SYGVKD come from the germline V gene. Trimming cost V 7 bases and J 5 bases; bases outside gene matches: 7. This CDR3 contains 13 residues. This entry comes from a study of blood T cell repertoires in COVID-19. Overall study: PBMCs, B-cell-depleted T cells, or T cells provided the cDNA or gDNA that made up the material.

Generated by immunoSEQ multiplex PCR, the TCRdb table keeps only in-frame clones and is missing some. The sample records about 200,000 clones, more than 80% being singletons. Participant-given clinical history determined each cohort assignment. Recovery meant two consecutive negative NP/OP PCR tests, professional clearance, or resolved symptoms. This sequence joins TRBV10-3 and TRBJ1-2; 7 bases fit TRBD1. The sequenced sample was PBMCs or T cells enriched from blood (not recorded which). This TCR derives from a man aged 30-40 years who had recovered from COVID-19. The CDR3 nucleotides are TGTGCCATCATGGAGGGGGCTGATTATGGCTACACCTTC. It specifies CAIMEGADYGYTF.